This TCR beta chain was captured in a study of blood T cell repertoires in COVID-19. The CDR3 spans 13 residues. The V end was cut by 3 bases, the J end by 3 bases, with 9 bases between. Germline CDR1 SGDLS, CDR2 YYNGEE. Clones were sequenced by immunoSEQ multiplex PCR, and TCRdb holds only the in-frame ones, with some missing. Here the sample spans about 62,000 clones, 80% to 90% being singletons. The V gene is TRBV9, the J gene TRBJ1-1; D remains unclear. The receptor was isolated from a woman aged 55-69 years with COVID-19, enrolled during active disease. The sequencing sample was made of peripheral blood. The chain's CDR3 is CASSEIGDTEAFF. DNA for the CDR3: TGTGCCAGCAGCGAGATCGGGGACACTGAAGCTTTCTTT.